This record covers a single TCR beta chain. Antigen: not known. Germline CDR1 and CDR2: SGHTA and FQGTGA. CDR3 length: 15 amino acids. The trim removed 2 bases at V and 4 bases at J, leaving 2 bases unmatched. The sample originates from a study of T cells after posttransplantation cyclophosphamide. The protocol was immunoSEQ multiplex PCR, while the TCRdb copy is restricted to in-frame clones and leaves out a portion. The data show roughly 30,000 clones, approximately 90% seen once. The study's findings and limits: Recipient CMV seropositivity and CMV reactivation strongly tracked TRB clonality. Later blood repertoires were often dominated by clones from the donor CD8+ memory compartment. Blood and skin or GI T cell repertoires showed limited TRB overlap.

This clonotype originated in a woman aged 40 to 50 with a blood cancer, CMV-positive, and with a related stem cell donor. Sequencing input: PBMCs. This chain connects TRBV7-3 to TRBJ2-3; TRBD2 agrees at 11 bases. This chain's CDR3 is CASSLVAGGSDTQYF. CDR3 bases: TGTGCCAGCAGCTTAGTAGCGGGGGGGTCAGATACGCAGTATTTT.